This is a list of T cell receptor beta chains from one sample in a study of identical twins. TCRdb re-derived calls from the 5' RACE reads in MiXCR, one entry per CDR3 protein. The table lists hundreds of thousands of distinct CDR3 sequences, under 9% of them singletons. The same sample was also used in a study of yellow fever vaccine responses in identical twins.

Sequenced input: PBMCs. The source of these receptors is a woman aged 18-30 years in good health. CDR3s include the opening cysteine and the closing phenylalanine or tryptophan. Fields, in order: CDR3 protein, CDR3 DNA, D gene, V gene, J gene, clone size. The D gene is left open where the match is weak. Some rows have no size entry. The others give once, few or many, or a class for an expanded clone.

CDR3aa: CATSDPTGKETQYF
CDR3nt: TGTGCCACCAGTGATCCGACAGGCAAAGAGACCCAGTACTTC
d_gene: -
v_gene: TRBV24-1
j_gene: TRBJ2-5
abundance: few

CDR3aa: CSLSPLDRDTDTQYF
CDR3nt: TGCAGTCTCAGTCCCCTAGACAGGGACACAGATACGCAGTATTTT
d_gene: TRBD1
v_gene: TRBV29-1
j_gene: TRBJ2-3
abundance: -

CDR3aa: CASSQTNRGYHEQYF
CDR3nt: TGCGCCAGCAGCCAGACGAACAGGGGCTACCACGAGCAGTACTTC
d_gene: TRBD1
v_gene: TRBV4-3
j_gene: TRBJ2-7
abundance: few

CDR3aa: CASSLSGGGPVGELFF
CDR3nt: TGTGCCAGCAGCTTATCTGGGGGGGGGCCGGTCGGGGAGCTGTTTTTT
d_gene: -
v_gene: TRBV7-8
j_gene: TRBJ2-2
abundance: -

CDR3aa: CASTFISSGYNEQFF
CDR3nt: TGCGCCAGCACCTTCATAAGTTCAGGGTACAATGAGCAGTTCTTC
d_gene: -
v_gene: TRBV5-1
j_gene: TRBJ2-1
abundance: -

CDR3aa: CASSSDGAYEQYF
CDR3nt: TGTGCCAGCAGTTCTGACGGGGCCTACGAGCAGTACTTC
d_gene: -
v_gene: TRBV27
j_gene: TRBJ2-7
abundance: many

CDR3aa: CASSRDPVGTEQFF
CDR3nt: TGTGCCAGCAGTCGGGACCCCGTGGGCACTGAGCAGTTCTTC
d_gene: -
v_gene: TRBV28
j_gene: TRBJ2-1
abundance: few

CDR3aa: CATRGTSTDTQYF
CDR3nt: TGTGCCACCCGGGGCACTAGCACAGATACGCAGTATTTT
d_gene: -
v_gene: TRBV24-1
j_gene: TRBJ2-3
abundance: many

CDR3aa: CASTPGRVTGANVLTF
CDR3nt: TGTGCCAGCACCCCCGGCCGGGTAACTGGGGCCAACGTCCTGACTTTC
d_gene: -
v_gene: TRBV6-1
j_gene: TRBJ2-6
abundance: -

CDR3aa: CASRGDSTTGELFF
CDR3nt: TGTGCCAGCAGAGGGGACAGTACCACCGGGGAGCTGTTTTTT
d_gene: TRBD1
v_gene: TRBV27
j_gene: TRBJ2-2
abundance: few

CDR3aa: CASSLPGEGSPLHF
CDR3nt: TGTGCCAGCAGTTTACCCGGGGAGGGTTCACCCCTCCACTTT
d_gene: -
v_gene: TRBV27
j_gene: TRBJ1-6
abundance: -

CDR3aa: CSVEDSHSSYEQYF
CDR3nt: TGCAGCGTTGAAGATTCCCATAGCTCCTACGAGCAGTACTTC
d_gene: -
v_gene: TRBV29-1
j_gene: TRBJ2-7
abundance: many

CDR3aa: CASSWGYEQYF
CDR3nt: TGTGCCAGCAGCTGGGGGTACGAGCAGTACTTC
d_gene: -
v_gene: TRBV5-5
j_gene: TRBJ2-7
abundance: many

CDR3aa: CASSQSKGSGNEQFF
CDR3nt: TGTGCCAGCAGCCAATCAAAAGGGTCTGGCAATGAGCAGTTCTTC
d_gene: -
v_gene: TRBV16
j_gene: TRBJ2-1
abundance: few

CDR3aa: CASSSALADYEQYF
CDR3nt: TGTGCCAGCAGCTCAGCACTAGCGGACTACGAGCAGTACTTC
d_gene: TRBD2
v_gene: TRBV7-2
j_gene: TRBJ2-7
abundance: -

CDR3aa: CATSRFPDGNKNIQYF
CDR3nt: TGTGCCACCAGCAGATTCCCGGACGGGAACAAAAACATTCAGTACTTC
d_gene: -
v_gene: TRBV15
j_gene: TRBJ2-4
abundance: few

CDR3aa: CASSTLGPSSYEQYF
CDR3nt: TGTGCCAGCAGTACCCTGGGACCGTCGTCCTACGAGCAGTACTTC
d_gene: -
v_gene: TRBV28
j_gene: TRBJ2-7
abundance: -

CDR3aa: CASTLGGALEQYF
CDR3nt: TGTGCCAGCACCCTCGGGGGGGCCCTCGAGCAGTACTTC
d_gene: TRBD2
v_gene: TRBV6-2/TRBV6-3
j_gene: TRBJ2-7
abundance: many

CDR3aa: CASSLWLGTDTQYF
CDR3nt: TGTGCCAGCAGTTTATGGCTCGGGACAGATACGCAGTATTTT
d_gene: -
v_gene: TRBV27
j_gene: TRBJ2-3
abundance: few

CDR3aa: CASSSEQDTQYF
CDR3nt: TGTGCCAGCAGCTCCGAGCAGGATACGCAGTATTTT
d_gene: -
v_gene: TRBV7-9
j_gene: TRBJ2-3
abundance: few

CDR3aa: CASSRGTGVYGYTF
CDR3nt: TGTGCCAGCTCCCGTGGGACAGGGGTATATGGCTACACCTTC
d_gene: TRBD1
v_gene: TRBV27
j_gene: TRBJ1-2
abundance: many

CDR3aa: CASSSGQGPRNEQFF
CDR3nt: TGCGCCAGCAGTTCCGGACAGGGGCCGCGGAATGAGCAGTTCTTC
d_gene: TRBD1
v_gene: TRBV4-3
j_gene: TRBJ2-1
abundance: many

CDR3aa: CASTLNPATGRYF
CDR3nt: TGTGCCAGCACCCTCAACCCCGCGACAGGTCGGTACTTC
d_gene: -
v_gene: TRBV28
j_gene: TRBJ2-7
abundance: few

CDR3aa: CSVQGQLLAGSAYEQYF
CDR3nt: TGCAGCGTCCAGGGACAACTACTAGCGGGATCCGCCTACGAGCAGTACTTC
d_gene: TRBD2
v_gene: TRBV29-1
j_gene: TRBJ2-7
abundance: -

CDR3aa: CASEPRPSGSQAGELFF
CDR3nt: TGTGCCAGCGAACCAAGACCTAGCGGGAGCCAGGCCGGGGAGCTGTTTTTT
d_gene: TRBD2
v_gene: TRBV3-1
j_gene: TRBJ2-2
abundance: -

CDR3aa: CASSLMGDIEAFF
CDR3nt: TGTGCCAGCAGCTTAATGGGGGATATTGAAGCTTTCTTT
d_gene: -
v_gene: TRBV7-2
j_gene: TRBJ1-1
abundance: -

CDR3aa: CASSPGDTYEQYF
CDR3nt: TGTGCCAGCAGTCCGGGGGACACTTACGAGCAGTACTTC
d_gene: -
v_gene: TRBV28
j_gene: TRBJ2-7
abundance: many

CDR3aa: CASSLGQGQGEQYF
CDR3nt: TGTGCCAGCAGCCTCGGACAGGGCCAGGGAGAGCAGTACTTC
d_gene: TRBD1
v_gene: TRBV6-2/TRBV6-3
j_gene: TRBJ2-7
abundance: few

CDR3aa: CASSPQGRGLGYGYTF
CDR3nt: TGTGCCAGCAGCCCTCAGGGGCGGGGGCTCGGCTATGGCTACACCTTC
d_gene: -
v_gene: TRBV3-1
j_gene: TRBJ1-2
abundance: -

CDR3aa: CASSPQTGNQPQHF
CDR3nt: TGTGCCAGCAGCCCGCAGACAGGGAATCAGCCCCAGCATTTT
d_gene: TRBD1
v_gene: TRBV7-2
j_gene: TRBJ1-5
abundance: many

CDR3aa: CASSRTGLPDIQYF
CDR3nt: TGTGCCAGTAGTAGGACAGGACTTCCGGACATTCAGTACTTC
d_gene: TRBD1
v_gene: TRBV19
j_gene: TRBJ2-4
abundance: few

CDR3aa: CSVGLGSYNEQFF
CDR3nt: TGCAGCGTTGGACTTGGCTCCTACAATGAGCAGTTCTTC
d_gene: -
v_gene: TRBV29-1
j_gene: TRBJ2-1
abundance: few

CDR3aa: CASSLGGASWGETQYF
CDR3nt: TGTGCCAGCAGCTTAGGTGGAGCCAGTTGGGGAGAGACCCAGTACTTC
d_gene: -
v_gene: TRBV7-9
j_gene: TRBJ2-5
abundance: few

CDR3aa: CASSFTIGGVGNQPQHF
CDR3nt: TGTGCCAGCAGTTTTACGATCGGGGGTGTCGGCAATCAGCCCCAGCATTTT
d_gene: -
v_gene: TRBV12-3/TRBV12-4
j_gene: TRBJ1-5
abundance: few

CDR3aa: CASTGTGYLYEQYF
CDR3nt: TGTGCCAGCACCGGGACAGGGTACCTCTACGAGCAGTACTTC
d_gene: TRBD1
v_gene: TRBV28
j_gene: TRBJ2-7
abundance: -

CDR3aa: CASSQVTAGGYNEQFF
CDR3nt: TGCGCCAGCAGCCAAGTTACAGCGGGAGGGTACAATGAGCAGTTCTTC
d_gene: TRBD2
v_gene: TRBV4-3
j_gene: TRBJ2-1
abundance: few

CDR3aa: CASAPNGGSTDTQYF
CDR3nt: TGTGCCAGCGCTCCAAACGGGGGGAGCACAGATACGCAGTATTTT
d_gene: TRBD2
v_gene: TRBV7-3
j_gene: TRBJ2-3
abundance: few

CDR3aa: CASSERQGRGEQYF
CDR3nt: TGTGCCAGCAGTGAAAGGCAGGGAAGGGGTGAGCAGTACTTC
d_gene: -
v_gene: TRBV25-1
j_gene: TRBJ2-7
abundance: many

CDR3aa: CASSSWGRSHNEQFF
CDR3nt: TGTGCCAGCAGTTCTTGGGGCCGATCCCACAATGAGCAGTTCTTC
d_gene: -
v_gene: TRBV6-2/TRBV6-3
j_gene: TRBJ2-1
abundance: many

CDR3aa: CSVDSTEAFF
CDR3nt: TGCAGCGTTGACTCCACTGAAGCTTTCTTT
d_gene: -
v_gene: TRBV29-1
j_gene: TRBJ1-1
abundance: -

CDR3aa: CATSNPRQGDKNIQYF
CDR3nt: TGTGCCACCAGCAACCCTAGACAGGGGGACAAAAACATTCAGTACTTC
d_gene: TRBD1
v_gene: TRBV15
j_gene: TRBJ2-4
abundance: few

CDR3aa: CASSPLSRGNEQFF
CDR3nt: TGTGCCAGCAGCCCCCTCTCCCGAGGGAATGAGCAGTTCTTC
d_gene: -
v_gene: TRBV7-8
j_gene: TRBJ2-1
abundance: -

CDR3aa: CASSPGEGDLETQYF
CDR3nt: TGTGCCAGCTCACCTGGAGAGGGGGATCTAGAGACCCAGTACTTC
d_gene: -
v_gene: TRBV18
j_gene: TRBJ2-5
abundance: few

CDR3aa: CASSSGLVIFEQYF
CDR3nt: TGTGCCAGCAGCTCGGGACTAGTTATCTTCGAGCAGTACTTC
d_gene: TRBD2
v_gene: TRBV11-2
j_gene: TRBJ2-7
abundance: many

CDR3aa: CASTPGDGSYEQYF
CDR3nt: TGTGCCAGCACCCCTGGGGACGGCTCCTACGAGCAGTACTTC
d_gene: -
v_gene: TRBV12-3/TRBV12-4
j_gene: TRBJ2-7
abundance: many

CDR3aa: CASSQDSLTYNEQFF
CDR3nt: TGTGCCAGCAGCCAAGATTCGCTTACCTACAATGAGCAGTTCTTC
d_gene: -
v_gene: TRBV3-1
j_gene: TRBJ2-1
abundance: once

CDR3aa: CASSLFGGDGSYNEQFF
CDR3nt: TGTGCCAGCAGCTTATTTGGGGGAGACGGCTCCTACAATGAGCAGTTCTTC
d_gene: -
v_gene: TRBV7-2
j_gene: TRBJ2-1
abundance: -

CDR3aa: CSVDGLAGGSSYNEQFF
CDR3nt: TGCAGCGTTGACGGTCTAGCGGGAGGCAGCTCCTACAATGAGCAGTTCTTC
d_gene: TRBD2
v_gene: TRBV29-1
j_gene: TRBJ2-1
abundance: -

CDR3aa: CASSLRTSPGELFF
CDR3nt: TGTGCCAGCAGCTTGCGGACTAGCCCCGGGGAGCTGTTTTTT
d_gene: TRBD2
v_gene: TRBV7-6
j_gene: TRBJ2-2
abundance: few

CDR3aa: CASSQDWGGTGELFF
CDR3nt: TGCGCCAGCAGCCAAGATTGGGGTGGAACCGGGGAGCTGTTTTTT
d_gene: -
v_gene: TRBV4-3
j_gene: TRBJ2-2
abundance: many

CDR3aa: CASSRQGVSEQFF
CDR3nt: TGTGCCAGCAGTCGGCAGGGAGTAAGTGAGCAGTTCTTC
d_gene: -
v_gene: TRBV6-2/TRBV6-3
j_gene: TRBJ2-1
abundance: -

CDR3aa: CASSSGPLPTGASTDTQYF
CDR3nt: TGTGCCAGCAGCTCCGGGCCCCTCCCGACAGGGGCTAGCACAGATACGCAGTATTTT
d_gene: TRBD1
v_gene: TRBV5-6
j_gene: TRBJ2-3
abundance: -

CDR3aa: CASRRGRLTETQYF
CDR3nt: TGTGCCAGCAGACGGGGACGACTGACGGAGACCCAGTACTTC
d_gene: -
v_gene: TRBV12-3/TRBV12-4
j_gene: TRBJ2-5
abundance: few

CDR3aa: CASSDQRTGSETQYF
CDR3nt: TGTGCCAGTAGTGACCAAAGGACAGGGAGTGAGACCCAGTACTTC
d_gene: TRBD1
v_gene: TRBV19
j_gene: TRBJ2-5
abundance: -